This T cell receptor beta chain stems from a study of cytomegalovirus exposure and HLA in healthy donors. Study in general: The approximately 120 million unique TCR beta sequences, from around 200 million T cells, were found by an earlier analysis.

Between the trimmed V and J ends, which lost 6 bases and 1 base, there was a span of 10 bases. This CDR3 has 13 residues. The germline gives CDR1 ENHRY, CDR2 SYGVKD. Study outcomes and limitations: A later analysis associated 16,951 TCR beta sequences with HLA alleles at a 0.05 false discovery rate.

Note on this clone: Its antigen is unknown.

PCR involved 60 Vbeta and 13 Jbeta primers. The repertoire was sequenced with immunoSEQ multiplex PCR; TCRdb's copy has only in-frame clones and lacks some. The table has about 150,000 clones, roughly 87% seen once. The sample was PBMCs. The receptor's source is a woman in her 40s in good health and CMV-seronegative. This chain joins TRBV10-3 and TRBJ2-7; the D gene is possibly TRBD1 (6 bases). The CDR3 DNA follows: TGTGCCATCAGGATGACAGGTTCCTACGAGCAGTACTTC. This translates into CAIRMTGSYEQYF.